The TCR beta chain described here comes from a study of T cell responses to AZD1222 COVID-19 vaccine. Study-wide points: A mostly white British donor set with more females was recruited, and clonal diversity was possibly underestimated. Across the whole spike, CD4 TCRs peaked at regions 160-218 and 743-854. Reportedly, nearly half the spike-specific TCRs target unmutated variant regions.

Second-dose intervals of approximately 4 or approximately 12 weeks were pooled. This CDR3 contains 16 residues. Germline V gene data show CDR1 as SGHTA and CDR2 as FQGNSA. With 1 base clipped from V and 2 bases from J, the junction kept 4 bases outside the gene matches. Concerning this clone: No antigen is known for it.

Some clones are missing from TCRdb's copy, which holds only in-frame ones; the method was immunoSEQ multiplex PCR. The sample shows about 270,000 clones, 85% to 95% of them seen only once. The sample in question was peripheral blood, obtained 28 days after the second AZD1222 dose. This chain joins TRBV7-2 and TRBJ2-3, with 9 positions matching TRBD2. The source of this sequence is an adult who received the AZD1222 COVID-19 vaccine. The CDR3 loop is CASSLVAGGDTDTQYF. In nucleotides, the CDR3 is TGTGCCAGCAGCTTAGTTGCGGGAGGGGACACAGATACGCAGTATTTT.